This passage covers 13 T cell receptor beta chains from one sample sequenced in a study of beta chain features in type 1 diabetes. Points from the study as a whole: TCRB CDR3s were moderately but significantly shorter in Type 1 diabetes patients in all four CD4+ subsets.

These receptors' antigens are unknown. The investigators reverse transcribed all of the isolated RNA, so they sequenced expressed TCRB transcripts. TCRdb's copy holds only in-frame clones and misses some; the assay was immunoSEQ multiplex PCR. Of around 26,000 clones in the sample, roughly two thirds are singletons; the top ten hold 0.95% to 1.3%. The sequenced material came from stem cell memory CD4+ T cells from blood. Receptors originate from a woman aged 40 to 55 with type 1 diabetes.

The table lists this clone with a few counts. The chain joins TRBV28 to TRBJ2-7; 9 nucleotides match TRBD1. The CDR3 is 14 amino acids. Germline CDR1 is MDHEN and CDR2 is SYDVKM. Losses at the gene ends were 3 bases for V and 3 bases for J; bases not matched to a gene: 3. CDR3 amino acids: CASSLGQGVYEQYF. The CDR3 coding sequence is TGTGCCAGCAGTTTGGGACAGGGTGTCTACGAGCAGTACTTC.

The chain is built from TRBV5-1 and TRBJ1-2; D is perhaps TRBD1 (6 bases). With 4 bases removed from V and 0 bases from J, the gap between germline ends came to 16 bases. This CDR3 comprises 16 residues. Germline V lookup: CDR1 SGHRS, CDR2 YFSETQ. The CDR3 DNA reads TGCGCCAGCAGCAGAGATCGGGACACCTCTAACTATGGCTACACCTTC. Amino acids: CASSRDRDTSNYGYTF.

The chain carries TRBV19 and TRBJ1-1; D remains ambiguous. Germline CDR1 reads LNHDA; CDR2 reads SQIVND (reference sequence). Between the trimmed V and J ends, which lost 0 bases and 0 bases, there was a span of 8 bases. CDR3 size: 15 residues. The CDR3 bases are TGTGCCAGTAGTATAGAGCGCCGAATGAACACTGAAGCTTTCTTT. It specifies CASSIERRMNTEAFF. Based on the CDR3 plus reference TRBV19 and TRBJ1-1, the full variable domain is DGGITQSPKYLFRKEGQNVTLSCEQNLNHDAMYWYRQDPGQGLRLIYYSQIVNDFQKGDIAEGYSVSREKKESFPLTVTSAQKNPTAFYLCASSIERRMNTEAFFGQGTRLTVV.

V gene TRBV18 combines with J gene TRBJ2-7, with TRBD1 matching 8 bases. In germline, CDR1 is KGHSH, CDR2 LQKENI. With 6 bases clipped from V and 7 bases from J, the junction kept 8 bases outside the gene matches. The CDR3 consists of 13 residues. This CDR3 is CASSPGQGGEQYF. For the CDR3, the DNA is TGTGCCAGCTCCCCCGGACAGGGTGGAGAGCAGTACTTC.

This chain uses TRBV30 with TRBJ2-2; D is possibly TRBD2 (6 bases). Trimming left V 4 bases short and J 0 bases short, with 12 bases between. Germline CDR1 reads GTSNPN; CDR2 reads SVGIG (reference sequence). The CDR3 runs to 15 residues. The CDR3 nucleotides read TGTGCCTGGAATATGGAGCGGGCGAACACCGGGGAGCTGTTTTTT. It is translated as CAWNMERANTGELFF.

The J gene is TRBJ2-3, the V gene TRBV5-1, with 11 nucleotides matching TRBD1. The J segment lost 5 bases and the V segment lost 4 bases, leaving 6 bases of the junction unmatched. The germline gives CDR1 SGHRS, CDR2 YFSETQ. CDR3 length: 15 residues. Written as DNA, the CDR3 is TGCGCCAGCAGCCCCGAAGGGACAGGGGGAGATACGCAGTATTTT. It codes for CASSPEGTGGDTQYF.

This rearrangement joins TRBV15 to TRBJ1-6; 8 bases map to TRBD1. V was pared by 3 bases and J by 8 bases, with 0 bases of the junction left unmatched. The V gene's germline CDR1 is LNHNV and CDR2 YYDKDF (reference sequence). The CDR3 runs to 13 residues. Here the CDR3 reads CATSRTGDSPLHF. For the CDR3, the DNA is TGTGCCACCAGCAGGACAGGGGATTCACCCCTCCACTTT.

In its sample, this clone was seen a few times. This sequence joins TRBV4-2 and TRBJ2-1, with D possibly being TRBD2 (5 bases). The CDR3 covers 15 residues. Trimming took off 5 bases at V and 8 bases at J, with 19 bases between the two ends. Germline V gives CDR1 LGHNA, CDR2 YNFKEQ. CDR3 DNA sequence: TGTGCCAGCAGCTTGAGGGTGGGAGAGGCAGATGAGCAGTTCTTC. Its translation: CASSLRVGEADEQFF.

The CDR3 sequence is CAGGGQVSGNTIYF. The CDR3 DNA is TGTGCCGGAGGGGGACAGGTCTCTGGAAACACCATATATTTT. The chain couples TRBV2 to TRBJ1-3; 8 bases line up with TRBD1. The CDR3 contains 14 residues. After removal of 11 bases from V and 0 bases from J, the junction contained 6 bases not matched to a gene. CDR1 is SNHLY and CDR2 is FYNNEI in the germline V gene.

The chain combines TRBV5-4 with TRBJ2-1; 14 nucleotides line up with TRBD2. Unmatched junction bases numbered 2, after V lost 3 bases and J lost 9 bases. From germline, CDR1 is SGHNT and CDR2 YYREEE (reference sequence). This CDR3 spans 14 amino acids. The CDR3 is CASSSGLAGVEQFF. The CDR3 DNA reads as TGTGCCAGCAGCTCGGGACTAGCGGGGGTTGAGCAGTTCTTC.

CDR3 residues: CATRTGSPVDGYTF. CDR3 DNA: TGTGCCACTCGGACAGGTTCCCCGGTGGATGGCTACACCTTC. V usage is TRBV27 and J usage is TRBJ1-2; 7 nucleotides match TRBD1. CDR3 length equals 14 residues. CDR1 is MNHEY, CDR2 SMNVEV, per germline (reference sequence). Losses at the gene ends were 10 bases for V and 6 bases for J; bases not matched to a gene: 14.

The chain is built from TRBV6-5 and TRBJ2-7; 9 bases line up with TRBD1. The V gene end was trimmed by 3 bases and the J gene end by 3 bases; junction bases not matched to a gene: 6. This CDR3 region has 15 residues. The germline gives CDR1 MNHEY, CDR2 SVGAGI. CDR3 nucleotides: TGTGCCAGCAGTTATAAACAGGGGGCGATCTACGAGCAGTACTTC. Amino acids: CASSYKQGAIYEQYF.

The CDR3 DNA reads TGCAGCGTTGACCCGGACAGGGAAAGGGGCTACACCTTC. Translating gives CSVDPDRERGYTF. The chain couples TRBV29-1 to TRBJ1-2, with 8 bases matching TRBD1. The CDR3 runs to 13 residues. After removal of 3 bases from V and 8 bases from J, the junction contained 8 bases not matched to a gene. Looked up from germline, CDR1 is SQVTM and CDR2 is ANQGSEA.